This TCR beta chain was identified during a study of early T cells in non-severe SARS-CoV-2 infection. Whole-study context: Investigators sequenced bulk RNA drawn from unsorted whole blood, and chains remained unpaired.

This clonotype was seen at least ten times. The CDR3 runs 14 residues. The germline CDR1 and CDR2 sequences are MNHEY and SVGEGT. The V end lost 1 base, the J end lost 1 base, and 7 bases lay between the germline ends. Researchers tagged individual cDNA molecules with unique molecular identifiers. Using its own MiXCR run on the 5' RACE reads, TCRdb lists one record per CDR3 protein. The sample lists roughly 23,000 distinct CDR3 sequences; 3.5% to 4.5% were seen once. This chain joins TRBV6-2 or TRBV6-3 and TRBJ1-1; weak D call: TRBD1 (5 bases). The sequence derives from an adult who was a healthcare worker with PCR-confirmed SARS-CoV-2 infection or an uninfected control (not recorded which). Sequenced material: whole blood. CDR3 sequence (DNA): TGTGCCAGCAGTTACTATGGGGGGAACACTGAAGCTTTCTTT. This codes for CASSYYGGNTEAFF.